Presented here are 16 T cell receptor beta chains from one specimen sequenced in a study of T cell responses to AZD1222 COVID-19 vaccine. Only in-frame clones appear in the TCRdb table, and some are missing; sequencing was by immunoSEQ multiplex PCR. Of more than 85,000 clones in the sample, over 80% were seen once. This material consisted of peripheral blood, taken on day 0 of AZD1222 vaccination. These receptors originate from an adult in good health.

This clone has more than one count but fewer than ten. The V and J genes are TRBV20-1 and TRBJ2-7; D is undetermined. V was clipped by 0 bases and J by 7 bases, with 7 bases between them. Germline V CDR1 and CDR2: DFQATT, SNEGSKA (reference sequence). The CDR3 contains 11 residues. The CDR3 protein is CSARDIREQYF. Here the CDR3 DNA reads TGCAGTGCTAGAGATATAAGAGAGCAGTACTTC.

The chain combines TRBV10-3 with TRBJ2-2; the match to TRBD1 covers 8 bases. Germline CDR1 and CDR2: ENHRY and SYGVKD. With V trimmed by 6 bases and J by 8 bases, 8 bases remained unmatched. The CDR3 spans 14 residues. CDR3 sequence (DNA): TGTGCCATCAGCGGGACAGGTTTCACGGGGGAGCTGTTTTTT. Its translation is CAISGTGFTGELFF.

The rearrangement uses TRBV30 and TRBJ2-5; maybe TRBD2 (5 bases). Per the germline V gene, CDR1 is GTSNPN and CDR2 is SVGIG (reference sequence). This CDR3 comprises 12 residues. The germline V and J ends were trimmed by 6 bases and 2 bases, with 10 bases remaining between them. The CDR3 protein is CACSRGQETQYF. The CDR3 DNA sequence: TGTGCCTGCTCCCGGGGTCAAGAGACCCAGTACTTC.

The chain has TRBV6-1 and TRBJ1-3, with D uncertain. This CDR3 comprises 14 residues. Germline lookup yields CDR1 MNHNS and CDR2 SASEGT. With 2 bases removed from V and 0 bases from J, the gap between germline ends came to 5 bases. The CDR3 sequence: CASSEPVSGNTIYF. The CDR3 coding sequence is TGTGCCAGCAGTGAACCAGTCTCTGGAAACACCATATATTTT.

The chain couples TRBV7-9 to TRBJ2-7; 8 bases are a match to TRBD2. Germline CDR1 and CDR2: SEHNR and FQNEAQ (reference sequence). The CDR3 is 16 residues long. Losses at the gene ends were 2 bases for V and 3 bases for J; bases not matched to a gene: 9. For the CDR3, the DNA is TGTGCCAGCAGCTTACCCCCTCGGGAGGGGGTCTACGAGCAGTACTTC. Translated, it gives CASSLPPREGVYEQYF.

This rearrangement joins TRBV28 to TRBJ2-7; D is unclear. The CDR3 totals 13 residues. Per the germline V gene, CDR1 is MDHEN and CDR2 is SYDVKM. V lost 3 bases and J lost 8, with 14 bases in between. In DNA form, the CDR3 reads TGTGCCAGCAGTTTCCCCCCCGAACAAAAGCAGTACTTC. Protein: CASSFPPEQKQYF.

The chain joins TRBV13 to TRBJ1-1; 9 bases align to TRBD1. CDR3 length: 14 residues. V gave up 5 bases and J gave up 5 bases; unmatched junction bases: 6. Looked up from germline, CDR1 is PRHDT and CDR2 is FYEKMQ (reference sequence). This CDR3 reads CASSGTGRRTEAFF. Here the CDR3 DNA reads TGTGCCAGCAGCGGGACAGGGAGAAGGACTGAAGCTTTCTTT.

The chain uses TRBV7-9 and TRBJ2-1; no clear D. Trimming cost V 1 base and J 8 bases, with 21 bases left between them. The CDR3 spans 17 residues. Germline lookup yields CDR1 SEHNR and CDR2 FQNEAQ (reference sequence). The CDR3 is CASSLVRGASAGDEQFF. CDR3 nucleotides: TGTGCCAGCAGCTTAGTACGCGGTGCCTCGGCTGGGGATGAGCAGTTCTTC.

The CDR3 sequence: CASSRMGSSGNTIYF. CDR3 nucleotide sequence: TGTGCCAGCAGCCGGATGGGGTCCTCTGGAAACACCATATATTTT. The genes are TRBV4-2 and TRBJ1-3; no firm D call. V dropped 4 bases and J dropped 0 bases, with 10 bases sitting between them. Germline V gene sequence: CDR1 LGHNA, CDR2 YNFKEQ. The CDR3 is made up of 15 amino acids.

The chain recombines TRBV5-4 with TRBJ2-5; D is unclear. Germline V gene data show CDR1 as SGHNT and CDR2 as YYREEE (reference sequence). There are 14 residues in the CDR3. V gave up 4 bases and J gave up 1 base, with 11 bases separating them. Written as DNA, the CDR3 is TGTGCCAGCAGCCCGCCGAATTTCCAAGAGACCCAGTACTTC. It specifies CASSPPNFQETQYF.

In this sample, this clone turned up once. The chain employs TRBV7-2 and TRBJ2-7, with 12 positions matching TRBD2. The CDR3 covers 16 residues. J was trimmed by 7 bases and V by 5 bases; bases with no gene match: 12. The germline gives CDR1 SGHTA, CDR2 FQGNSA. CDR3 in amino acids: CASSPLRLAGGREQYF. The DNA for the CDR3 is TGTGCCAGCAGCCCCCTCCGGCTAGCGGGGGGGCGTGAGCAGTACTTC. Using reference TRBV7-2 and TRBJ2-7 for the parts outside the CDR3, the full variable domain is GAGVSQSPSNKVTEKGKDVELRCDPISGHTALYWYRQSLGQGLEFLIYFQGNSAPDKSGLPSDRFSAERTGGSVSTLTIQRTQQEDSAVYLCASSPLRLAGGREQYFGPGTRLTVT.

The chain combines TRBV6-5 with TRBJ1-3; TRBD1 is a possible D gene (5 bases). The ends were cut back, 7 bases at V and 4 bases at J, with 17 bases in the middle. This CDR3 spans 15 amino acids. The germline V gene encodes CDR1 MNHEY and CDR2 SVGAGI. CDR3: CASTLDSSGGNTIYF. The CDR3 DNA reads TGTGCCAGCACCTTAGACTCTTCAGGGGGAAACACCATATATTTT.

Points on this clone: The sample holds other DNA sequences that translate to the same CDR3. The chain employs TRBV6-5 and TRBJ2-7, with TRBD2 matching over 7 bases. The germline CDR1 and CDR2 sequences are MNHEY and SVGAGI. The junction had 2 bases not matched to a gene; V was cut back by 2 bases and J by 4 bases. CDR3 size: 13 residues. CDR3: CASSYGGSYEQYF. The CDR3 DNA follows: TGTGCCAGCAGTTACGGCGGGAGTTACGAGCAGTACTTC.

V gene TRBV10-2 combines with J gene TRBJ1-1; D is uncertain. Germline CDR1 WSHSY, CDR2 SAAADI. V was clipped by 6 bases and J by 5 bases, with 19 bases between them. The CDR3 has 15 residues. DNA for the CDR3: TGCGCCAGCAGGGGCCCCGAACGAGCTAGTACTGAAGCTTTCTTT. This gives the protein CASRGPERASTEAFF.

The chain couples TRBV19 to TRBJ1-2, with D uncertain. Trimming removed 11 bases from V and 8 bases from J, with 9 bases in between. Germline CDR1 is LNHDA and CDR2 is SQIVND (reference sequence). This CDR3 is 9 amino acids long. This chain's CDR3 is CAAGPGYTF. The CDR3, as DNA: TGTGCCGCCGGGCCCGGCTACACCTTC.

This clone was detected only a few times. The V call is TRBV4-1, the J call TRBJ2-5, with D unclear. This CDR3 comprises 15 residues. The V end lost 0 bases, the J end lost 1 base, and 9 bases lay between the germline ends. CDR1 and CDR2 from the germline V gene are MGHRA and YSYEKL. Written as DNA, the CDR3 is TGCGCCAGCAGCCAAGATCGGAACATCCAAGAGACCCAGTACTTC. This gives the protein CASSQDRNIQETQYF.